These 18 T cell receptor beta chains were sequenced from one sample in a study of cytomegalovirus exposure and HLA in healthy donors. The PCR ran on 60 Vbeta and 13 Jbeta primers. This table comes from immunoSEQ multiplex PCR, and its TCRdb copy is limited to in-frame clones, with some not included. The sample contains some 170,000 clones, approximately 79% of which appear only once. Sequenced: PBMCs. These TCRs come from a man in his forties in good health and CMV-seronegative.

The gene calls are TRBV5-6 and TRBJ2-1; D possibly corresponds to TRBD1 (6 bases). This CDR3 comprises 17 residues. The V and J ends lost 0 bases and 4 bases respectively, with 17 bases between them. CDR1 and CDR2 (germline): SGHDT, YYEEEE. CDR3 nucleotides: TGTGCCAGCAGCTTGGCCCCCTTCCGGGACACATACAATGAGCAGTTCTTC. As protein: CASSLAPFRDTYNEQFF.

The V call is TRBV7-2, the J call TRBJ1-1, with no clear D. V was shortened by 6 bases and J by 3 bases, with 11 bases between the two germline ends. Germline V gene sequence: CDR1 SGHTA, CDR2 FQGNSA. The CDR3 has 13 amino acids. CDR3 nucleotide sequence: TGTGCCAGCAGGCTTGAGGTCTACACTGAAGCTTTCTTT. Protein sequence: CASRLEVYTEAFF.

The chain joins TRBV7-6 to TRBJ1-1, with a tentative D call TRBD1 (6 bases). CDR3 length: 16 amino acids. Trimming removed 1 base at V and 3 bases at J, with 15 bases between. Germline V gives CDR1 SGHVS, CDR2 FNYEAQ. The CDR3 nucleotides are TGTGCCAGCAGCTTAGGTGCCAGGGGCTCCCACACTGAAGCTTTCTTT. Its protein is CASSLGARGSHTEAFF.

CDR3 sequence: CASSTQGFNTGELFF. CDR3 in DNA: TGTGCCAGCTCAACACAGGGGTTCAACACCGGGGAGCTGTTTTTT. The gene calls are TRBV18 and TRBJ2-2, with 7 bases matching TRBD1. This CDR3 is built from 15 residues. V shed 5 bases and J 2 bases; nucleotides not matched to a gene: 5. The V gene's germline CDR1 is KGHSH and CDR2 LQKENI.

About this clone: The junction does not match germline at one end; this may be a read error. The chain recombines TRBV10-2 with TRBJ2-4; D possibly corresponds to TRBD2 (5 bases). Germline V gives CDR1 WSHSY, CDR2 SAAADI. The CDR3 runs 15 residues. CDR3 amino acids: CASSEASRPKNSQYF. Here the CDR3 DNA reads TGCGCCAGCAGTGAGGCTAGCAGACCCAAAAACAGTCAGTACTTC.

CDR3 DNA sequence: TGTGCCAGCAGTTCACAGGGGAATATCCACGAGCAGTACTTC. Its protein product is CASSSQGNIHEQYF. This chain joins TRBV27 and TRBJ2-7; 7 bases align to TRBD1. V lost 4 bases, J lost 5 bases, and 8 bases stayed unmatched. The CDR3 runs 14 residues. Per germline, CDR1 MNHEY and CDR2 SMNVEV (reference sequence).

The chain has TRBV5-1 and TRBJ2-7; D ambiguous. The CDR3 covers 14 residues. Trimming shortened V by 3 bases and J by 2 bases, and 12 bases separated the two germline ends. Germline CDR1 is SGHRS and CDR2 is YFSETQ. The CDR3 bases are TGCGCCAGCAGCTGGAACAGCCGAACCTACGAGCAGTACTTC. Translation: CASSWNSRTYEQYF.

This clone showed up just once. This chain connects TRBV10-3 to TRBJ1-2; the match to TRBD1 covers 8 bases. Germline-derived CDR1 and CDR2 are ENHRY and SYGVKD. The trim removed 2 bases at V and 8 bases at J, leaving 7 bases unmatched. The CDR3 contains 14 residues. The DNA of the CDR3 is TGTGCCATCAGTGAGCCTTTGACAGGGGAAGGCTACACCTTC. It codes for CAISEPLTGEGYTF.

This clone appeared a single time. The rearrangement uses TRBV2 and TRBJ1-5; TRBD1 matches at 9 bases. V gave up 3 bases and J gave up 3 bases; unmatched junction bases: 9. CDR1 is SNHLY and CDR2 is FYNNEI in the germline V gene. CDR3 length: 17 residues. The CDR3 region is CASSERSGTGNNQPQHF. The CDR3 DNA is TGTGCCAGCAGTGAGCGATCCGGGACAGGGAACAATCAGCCCCAGCATTTT.

The genes are TRBV28 and TRBJ2-7; 16 bases are a match to TRBD2. CDR3 length equals 19 residues. Germline CDR1 and CDR2: MDHEN and SYDVKM. Losses at the gene ends were 5 bases for V and 0 bases for J; bases not matched to a gene: 10. For the CDR3, the DNA is TGTGCCAGCAGTAAACCGGGACTAGCGGGAGGGATAGACTCCTACGAGCAGTACTTC. This sequence encodes CASSKPGLAGGIDSYEQYF.

In the case of this clone: Compared with germline, one end of the junction differs, possibly owing to a read error. The rearrangement uses TRBV6-5 and TRBJ1-3, with D perhaps matching TRBD1 (6 bases). The length of the CDR3 is 14 residues. The germline gives CDR1 MNHEY, CDR2 SVGAGI. CDR3: CASQKGHMGSTIYF. Here the CDR3 DNA reads TGTGCCAGCCAAAAGGGACACATGGGAAGCACCATATATTTT.

This chain uses TRBV27 with TRBJ2-1; 7 nucleotides line up with TRBD2. The CDR3 totals 14 residues. After removal of 7 bases from V and 0 bases from J, the junction contained 3 bases not matched to a gene. CDR1 is MNHEY and CDR2 is SMNVEV in the germline V gene (reference sequence). The CDR3 region has the DNA TGTGCCAGCACAGCGGGGAGCTCCTACAATGAGCAGTTCTTC. It is translated as CASTAGSSYNEQFF.

The chain uses TRBV7-2 and TRBJ1-6; D is undetermined. Germline V lookup: CDR1 SGHTA, CDR2 FQGNSA. Trimming took 3 bases from V and 7 from J, leaving 25 bases between them. This CDR3 is built from 19 residues. The CDR3 loop reads CASSFVGDNSGRRNSPLHF. The CDR3 DNA follows: TGTGCCAGCAGCTTTGTAGGAGATAACAGCGGCAGGCGAAATTCACCCCTCCACTTT.

V is TRBV6-1 and J is TRBJ2-2; 7 positions match TRBD2. CDR1 and CDR2 from the germline V gene are MNHNS and SASEGT. V was clipped by 5 bases and J by 6 bases; unmatched bases: 0. This CDR3 has 12 amino acids. The chain's CDR3 is CASSRGAGELFF. The CDR3, as DNA: TGTGCCAGCAGTCGGGGGGCCGGGGAGCTGTTTTTT.

This clone was observed a few times. V usage is TRBV19 and J usage is TRBJ2-4; a possible D gene is TRBD1 (6 bases). This CDR3 comprises 13 residues. The V and J ends lost 8 bases and 5 bases respectively, with 13 bases between them. Germline V gene sequence: CDR1 LNHDA, CDR2 SQIVND (reference sequence). The CDR3 bases are TGTGCCAGTGTCGACAGGAGTCAAAACATTCAGTACTTC. It encodes CASVDRSQNIQYF.

This clone was observed once. V usage is TRBV30 and J usage is TRBJ2-1; D is ambiguous. CDR1 GTSNPN and CDR2 SVGIG come from the germline V gene (reference sequence). Between the trimmed V and J ends, which lost 2 bases and 6 bases, there was a span of 8 bases. This CDR3 comprises 12 residues. The CDR3 here is CAWSSGVNEQFF. The DNA of the CDR3 is TGTGCCTGGAGTTCGGGTGTCAATGAGCAGTTCTTC. Full variable domain (missing parts from reference TRBV30 and TRBJ2-1): SQTIHQWPATLVQPVGSPLSLECTVEGTSNPNLYWYRQAAGRGLQLLFYSVGIGQISSEVPQNLSASRPQDRQFILSSKKLLLSDSGFYLCAWSSGVNEQFFGPGTRLTVL.

The rearrangement links TRBV25-1 to TRBJ1-5; D unresolved. This CDR3 comprises 13 residues. The germline V gene encodes CDR1 MGHDK and CDR2 SYGVNS. Trimming cost V 3 bases and J 2 bases, with 5 bases left between them. The CDR3 loop is CASSDSGNQPQHF. In DNA form, the CDR3 reads TGTGCCAGCAGTGACTCAGGCAATCAGCCCCAGCATTTT.

The V call is TRBV4-1, the J call TRBJ2-5; 10 bases agree with TRBD1. The DNA end favors TRBJ2-7, so the J call may be wrong. The CDR3 covers 15 residues. From germline, CDR1 is MGHRA and CDR2 YSYEKL. CDR3 nucleotide sequence: TGCGCCAGCAGCCAAGCGACAGGGGGCAACTACGAGCAGTACTTC. Protein product: CASSQATGGNYEQYF.